This TCR beta chain was found in a study of cytomegalovirus exposure and HLA in healthy donors. PCR employed 60 Vbeta and 13 Jbeta primers. Clones were sequenced by immunoSEQ multiplex PCR, and TCRdb holds only the in-frame ones, with some missing. The data show about 160,000 clones, with around 83% seen just once and approximately 6.5% held by the top ten. The sequence came from a man in his fifties in good health and CMV-seropositive. Sample: PBMCs.

CDR3 region: CASSDGQGGQPQHF. For the CDR3, the DNA is TGTGCCAGCAGTGACGGACAGGGGGGTCAGCCCCAGCATTTT. This chain connects TRBV6-5 to TRBJ1-5, with 10 bases identical to TRBD1. The CDR3 sequence is 14 residues long. V was clipped by 5 bases and J by 6 bases; unmatched bases: 4. Germline CDR1 reads MNHEY; CDR2 reads SVGAGI.